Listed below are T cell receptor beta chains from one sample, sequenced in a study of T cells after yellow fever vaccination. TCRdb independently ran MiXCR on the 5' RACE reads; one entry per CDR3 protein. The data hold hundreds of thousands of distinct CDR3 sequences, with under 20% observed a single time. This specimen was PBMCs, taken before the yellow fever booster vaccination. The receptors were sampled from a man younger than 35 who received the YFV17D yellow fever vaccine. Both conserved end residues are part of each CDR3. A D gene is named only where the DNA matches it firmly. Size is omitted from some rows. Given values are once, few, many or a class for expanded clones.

cdr3_nt: TGTGCCAGCAGTGAATCTTTCGTAAAGGGTCTCGACACTGAAGCTTTCTTT
cdr3_aa: CASSESFVKGLDTEAFF
v_call: TRBV2
d_call: -
j_call: TRBJ1-1
clone_size: -

cdr3_nt: TGTGCCAGCTCTACCGGGACAGGGGGCATTAGGCGTTCACCCCTCCACTTT
cdr3_aa: CASSTGTGGIRRSPLHF
v_call: TRBV18
d_call: TRBD1
j_call: TRBJ1-6
clone_size: once

cdr3_nt: TGTGCCAGCAGCCAAGATATGGGGATTCTAAGCACAGATACGCAGTATTTT
cdr3_aa: CASSQDMGILSTDTQYF
v_call: TRBV14
d_call: -
j_call: TRBJ2-3
clone_size: few

cdr3_nt: TGCAGCGTTGTCCTAGGACTAGCGCGGGACAATGAGCAGTTCTTC
cdr3_aa: CSVVLGLARDNEQFF
v_call: TRBV29-1
d_call: TRBD2
j_call: TRBJ2-1
clone_size: few

cdr3_nt: TGTGCCAGCAGCTTAAAAGGCAGTCAAGAAGCTTTCTTT
cdr3_aa: CASSLKGSQEAFF
v_call: TRBV7-3
d_call: -
j_call: TRBJ1-1
clone_size: few

cdr3_nt: TGTGCCAGCAGCGTGGAGGGAGGGAACACTGAAGCTTTCTTT
cdr3_aa: CASSVEGGNTEAFF
v_call: TRBV4-2
d_call: -
j_call: TRBJ1-1
clone_size: -

cdr3_nt: TGTGCCAGCAGTCCGATACTAGCGGGGGGGCCTATTGAGCAGTTCTTC
cdr3_aa: CASSPILAGGPIEQFF
v_call: TRBV28
d_call: TRBD2
j_call: TRBJ2-1
clone_size: few

cdr3_nt: TGTGCCAGCAGCGTGTCCGGGACAGGAGGAGGGGAGCTGTTTTTT
cdr3_aa: CASSVSGTGGGELFF
v_call: TRBV13
d_call: TRBD1
j_call: TRBJ2-2
clone_size: -

cdr3_nt: TGCGCCAGCAGCTCTTGGGCGGGGGCTGAGACCCAGTACTTC
cdr3_aa: CASSSWAGAETQYF
v_call: TRBV5-1
d_call: -
j_call: TRBJ2-5
clone_size: -

cdr3_nt: TGCGCCAGCAGTGACCGGGACAGGGGGCGAGATACGCAGTATTTT
cdr3_aa: CASSDRDRGRDTQYF
v_call: TRBV5-1
d_call: TRBD1
j_call: TRBJ2-3
clone_size: -

cdr3_nt: TGTGCCAGCAGCCCCTATAGCGGGGGGGCAGATGAGCAGTTCTTC
cdr3_aa: CASSPYSGGADEQFF
v_call: TRBV7-2
d_call: TRBD2
j_call: TRBJ2-1
clone_size: few

cdr3_nt: TGCGCCAGCAGCTTGGGGAATGGAGAAGAGACCCAGTACTTC
cdr3_aa: CASSLGNGEETQYF
v_call: TRBV5-1
d_call: -
j_call: TRBJ2-5
clone_size: many

cdr3_nt: TGCGCCAGCAGCATCGACAGTAACTATGGCTACACCTTC
cdr3_aa: CASSIDSNYGYTF
v_call: TRBV5-1
d_call: -
j_call: TRBJ1-2
clone_size: many

cdr3_nt: TGCGCCAGTGGGACAGTTGGAACAGATACGCAGTATTTT
cdr3_aa: CASGTVGTDTQYF
v_call: TRBV5-1
d_call: TRBD1
j_call: TRBJ2-3
clone_size: -

cdr3_nt: TGCAGTGCTAGTATCGGAGCTAGCACAGATACGCAGTATTTT
cdr3_aa: CSASIGASTDTQYF
v_call: TRBV20-1
d_call: -
j_call: TRBJ2-3
clone_size: -

cdr3_nt: TGTGCCAGCAGTGGCCGACACGCAACTAATGAAAAACTGTTTTTT
cdr3_aa: CASSGRHATNEKLFF
v_call: TRBV12-3/TRBV12-4
d_call: -
j_call: TRBJ1-4
clone_size: few

cdr3_nt: TGTGCCAGCAGCAAGCCTTCCGGGACATGGGGAGGCTACACCTTC
cdr3_aa: CASSKPSGTWGGYTF
v_call: TRBV12-3/TRBV12-4
d_call: -
j_call: TRBJ1-2
clone_size: -

cdr3_nt: TGTGCCAGCAGCCCCTACGCCAGCGGGGGGGAGACAGATACGCAGTATTTT
cdr3_aa: CASSPYASGGETDTQYF
v_call: TRBV3-1
d_call: TRBD2
j_call: TRBJ2-3
clone_size: few

cdr3_nt: TGCGCCACTCGGACACAAGGGGAGGAGACCCAGTACTTC
cdr3_aa: CATRTQGEETQYF
v_call: TRBV5-1
d_call: -
j_call: TRBJ2-5
clone_size: -

cdr3_nt: TGTGCCAGCGGCTCAGATACGCAGTATTTT
cdr3_aa: CASGSDTQYF
v_call: TRBV6-5
d_call: -
j_call: TRBJ2-3
clone_size: few

cdr3_nt: TGTGCCAGCTCACCACGGGGAGGGGTGGCCTACAATGAGCAGTTCTTC
cdr3_aa: CASSPRGGVAYNEQFF
v_call: TRBV18
d_call: TRBD2
j_call: TRBJ2-1
clone_size: few